This section outlines one TCR beta chain sequence together with its context. What it recognizes is unknown. This CDR3 has 15 amino acids. CDR1 and CDR2 (germline): SGHTA, FQGNSA. V was pared by 5 bases and J by 1 base, with 5 bases of the junction left unmatched. This specimen belongs to a study of PD-1 blockade in classical Hodgkin lymphoma. Study-wide results and limits: Diversity similar to that of newly diagnosed patients was seen at baseline in complete responders. Newly diagnosed patients had baseline TCR diversity that was reportedly lower than that of healthy donors.

Time point in this sample: cycle 4 day 1 (C4D1), after less than 7 weeks of nivolumab. Brentuximab vedotin exposure varied among the patients, all of whom had relapsed after autologous stem cell transplantation. Magnetic negative selection was used to purify CD4+ T cells from PBMCs that had been thawed. Best response was recorded as complete response, partial response or progressive disease. Profiling relied on immunoSEQ multiplex PCR, and the TCRdb table lists in-frame clones only, not all of them. This table has about 25,000 clones, 80% to 85% appearing once. The specimen comprised CD4+ T cells from blood, sampled before the fourth cycle of nivolumab. The TCR comes from a human donor with classical Hodgkin lymphoma. This sequence joins TRBV7-2 and TRBJ2-7; 10 nucleotides align to TRBD2. The CDR3 loop is CASSRGLAASYEQYF. CDR3 sequence (DNA): TGTGCCAGCAGCCGAGGACTAGCGGCTTCCTACGAGCAGTACTTC.